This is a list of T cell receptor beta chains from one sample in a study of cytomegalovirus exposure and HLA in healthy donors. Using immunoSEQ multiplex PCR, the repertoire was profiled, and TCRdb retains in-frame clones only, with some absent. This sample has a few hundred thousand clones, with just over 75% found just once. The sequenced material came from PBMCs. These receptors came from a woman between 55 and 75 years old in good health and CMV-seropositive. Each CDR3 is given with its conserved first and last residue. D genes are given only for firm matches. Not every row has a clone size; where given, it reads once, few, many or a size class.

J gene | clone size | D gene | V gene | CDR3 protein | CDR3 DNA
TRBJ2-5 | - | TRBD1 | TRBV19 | CASSSDREKTQYF | TGTGCCAGTAGTTCGGACAGGGAGAAGACCCAGTACTTC
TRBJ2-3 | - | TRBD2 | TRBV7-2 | CASSLASGSGSSFF | TGTGCCAGCAGCCTCGCTAGCGGGAGTGGCTCAAGTTTTTTT
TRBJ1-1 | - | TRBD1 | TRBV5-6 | CASSTSGTGEAFF | TGTGCCAGCAGCACTTCGGGGACAGGTGAAGCTTTCTTT
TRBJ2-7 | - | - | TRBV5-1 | CASSLAIMGQSSYEQYF | TGCGCCAGCAGCTTGGCGATCATGGGGCAGAGCTCCTACGAGCAGTACTTC
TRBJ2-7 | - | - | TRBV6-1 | CASSGGDRAQYEQYF | TGTGCCAGCAGCGGGGGGGACAGGGCGCAATACGAGCAGTACTTC
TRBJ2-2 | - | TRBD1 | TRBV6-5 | CASRPGGAGTGELFF | TGTGCCAGCAGACCAGGGGGCGCGGGAACCGGGGAGCTGTTTTTT
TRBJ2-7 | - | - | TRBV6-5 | CASSYSGQGQYF | TGTGCCAGCAGTTACTCGGGACAAGGGCAGTACTTC
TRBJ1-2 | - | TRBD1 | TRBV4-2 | CASSFQGQGVEGYTF | TGTGCCAGCAGCTTTCAGGGACAGGGAGTGGAAGGCTACACCTTC
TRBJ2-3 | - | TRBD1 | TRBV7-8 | CASSAVRDRGADTQYF | TGTGCCAGCAGCGCAGTCCGGGACAGGGGTGCAGATACGCAGTATTTT
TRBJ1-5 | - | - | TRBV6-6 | CASSYSRFGGDQPQHF | TGTGCCAGCAGTTACTCAAGGTTCGGGGGGGATCAGCCCCAGCATTTT
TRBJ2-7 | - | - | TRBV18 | CASSPSDPLTEQYF | TGTGCCAGCTCACCCTCCGATCCTCTAACCGAGCAGTACTTC
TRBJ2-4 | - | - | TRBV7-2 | CASSLERLVSPKNIQYF | TGTGCCAGCAGCCTAGAAAGACTAGTTAGTCCCAAAAACATTCAGTACTTC
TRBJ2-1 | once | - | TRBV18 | CASSPGLSTGYEQFF | TGTGCCAGCTCACCGGGTCTCTCCACAGGGTATGAGCAGTTCTTC
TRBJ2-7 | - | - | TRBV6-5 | CASSALPYSSYEQYF | TGTGCCAGCAGTGCCCTCCCCTATAGCTCCTACGAGCAGTACTTC
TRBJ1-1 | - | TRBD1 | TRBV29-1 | CSVEMGTGATEAFF | TGCAGCGTTGAGATGGGGACAGGGGCCACTGAAGCTTTCTTT
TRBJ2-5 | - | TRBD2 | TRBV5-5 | CASSLGLAGVETQYF | TGTGCCAGCAGCCTCGGACTAGCGGGAGTGGAGACCCAGTACTTC
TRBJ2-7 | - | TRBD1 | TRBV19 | CASSIPGGSEQYF | TGTGCCAGTAGTATCCCAGGGGGTTCCGAGCAGTACTTC
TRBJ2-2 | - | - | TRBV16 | CASSQSSRGELFF | TGTGCCAGCAGCCAATCATCCAGAGGGGAGCTGTTTTTT
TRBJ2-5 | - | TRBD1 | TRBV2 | CASRTGVGEETQYF | TGTGCCAGCAGAACAGGGGTGGGGGAAGAGACCCAGTACTTC
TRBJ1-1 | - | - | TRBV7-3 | CASSSTGFTEAFF | TGTGCCAGCAGCTCCACAGGATTCACTGAAGCTTTCTTT
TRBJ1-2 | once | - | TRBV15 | CATSGRVTELSGYTF | TGTGCCACCAGCGGCCGTGTGACGGAACTATCTGGCTACACCTTC
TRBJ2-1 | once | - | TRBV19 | CASSIQVSHNEQFF | TGTGCCAGTAGTATACAGGTCAGTCACAATGAGCAGTTCTTC